The source of this T cell receptor beta chain is a study of Graves' ophthalmopathy and Graves' hyperthyroidism. Germline V gene lookup returns CDR1 MNHNS and CDR2 SASEGT. V lost 5 bases, J lost 4 bases, and 11 bases stayed unmatched. The CDR3 has 16 amino acids. Findings and limits, study-wide: Between ophthalmopathy and stable hyperthyroidism, a 13-signature model drew a separation with 87.88% sensitivity and 70% to 84% specificity.

Researchers took RNA transcripts and amplified TCR beta CDR3 regions from them. HTBI primers primed a first-round RT-PCR, and a second-round multiplex PCR followed. In TCRdb, the multiplex PCR reads were re-called with MiXCR into one record per CDR3 protein. The table shows about 400,000 distinct CDR3 sequences, with about 18% occurring only once. A remark on this clonotype: The antigen is not known.

The J gene is TRBJ2-5, the V gene TRBV6-1; 9 nucleotides align to TRBD2. The receptor's source is a woman aged 18 to 35 with Graves' ophthalmopathy. Sequenced input: peripheral blood. CDR3 nucleotides: TGTGCCAGCAGTCCCTCTGGGGCGGGAGGGGGAGAGACCCAGTACTTC. Translated: CASSPSGAGGGETQYF.